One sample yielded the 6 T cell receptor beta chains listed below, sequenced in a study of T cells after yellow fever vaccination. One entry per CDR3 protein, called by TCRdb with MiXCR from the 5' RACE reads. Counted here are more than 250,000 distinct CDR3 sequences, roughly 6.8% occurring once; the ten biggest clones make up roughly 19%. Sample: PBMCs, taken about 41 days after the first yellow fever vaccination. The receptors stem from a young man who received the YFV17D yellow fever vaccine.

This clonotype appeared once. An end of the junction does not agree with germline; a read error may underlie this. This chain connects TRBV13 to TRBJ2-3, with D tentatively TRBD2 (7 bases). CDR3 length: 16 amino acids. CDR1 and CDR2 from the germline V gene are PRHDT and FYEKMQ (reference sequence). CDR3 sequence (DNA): TGTGCCAGCAGCATAGGGGGGGCCCAAAGGGTGGATACGCAGTATTTT. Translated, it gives CASSIGGAQRVDTQYF.

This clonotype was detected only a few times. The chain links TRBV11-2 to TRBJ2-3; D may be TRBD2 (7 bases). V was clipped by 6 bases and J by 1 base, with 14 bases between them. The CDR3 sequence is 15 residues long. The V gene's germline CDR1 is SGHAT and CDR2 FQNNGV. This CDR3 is CASRRRGGGTDTQYF. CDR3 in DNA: TGTGCCAGCAGGCGTAGGGGGGGGGGCACAGATACGCAGTATTTT.

The chain's CDR3 is CSATPGLATDTQYF. CDR3 sequence (DNA): TGCAGTGCCACTCCGGGGCTAGCTACAGATACGCAGTATTTT. The chain uses TRBV20-1 and TRBJ2-3, with D possibly being TRBD1 or TRBD2 (5 bases each). Per the germline V gene, CDR1 is DFQATT and CDR2 is SNEGSKA (reference sequence). Between the trimmed V and J ends, which lost 6 bases and 3 bases, there was a span of 16 bases. The CDR3 loop spans 14 amino acids.

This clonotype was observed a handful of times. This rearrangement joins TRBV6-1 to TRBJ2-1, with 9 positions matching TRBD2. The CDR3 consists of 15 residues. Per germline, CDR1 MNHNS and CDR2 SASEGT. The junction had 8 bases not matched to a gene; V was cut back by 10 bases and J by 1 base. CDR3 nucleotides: TGTGCCACCAGGACTAGCGCGTTGTCCTACAATGAGCAGTTCTTC. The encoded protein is CATRTSALSYNEQFF.

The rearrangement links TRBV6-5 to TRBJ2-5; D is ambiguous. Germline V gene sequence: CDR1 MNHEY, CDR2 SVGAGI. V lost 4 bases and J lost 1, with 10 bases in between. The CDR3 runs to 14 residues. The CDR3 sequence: CASSSLVVQETQYF. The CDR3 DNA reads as TGTGCCAGCAGTTCCCTGGTGGTCCAAGAGACCCAGTACTTC.

The CDR3: CASSYERGAYEQYF. CDR3 bases: TGTGCCAGCAGTTATGAGCGGGGTGCCTACGAGCAGTACTTC. This sequence joins TRBV12-3 or TRBV12-4 and TRBJ2-7; 7 nucleotides match TRBD2. The CDR3 runs to 14 residues. V lost 4 bases, J lost 2 bases, and 5 bases stayed unmatched.